The 19 T cell receptor beta chains given below trace back to one sample, sequenced in a study of blood T cell repertoires in COVID-19. Clones were read by immunoSEQ multiplex PCR, and TCRdb kept only the in-frame ones, dropping some. The sample consists of some 250,000 clones, about four fifths of them appearing once. The sample was peripheral blood. These receptors all come from a man between 25 and 39 years old who had recovered from COVID-19.

This chain links TRBV7-2 with TRBJ2-5; 7 bases match TRBD1. V was pared by 0 bases and J by 5 bases, with 9 bases of the junction left unmatched. The CDR3 covers 16 residues. Germline CDR1 and CDR2: SGHTA and FQGNSA. CDR3 sequence: CASSLAGRGLVETQYF. The CDR3 DNA reads TGTGCCAGCAGCTTAGCGGGCAGGGGGTTGGTTGAGACCCAGTACTTC.

V is TRBV3-1 (or the pseudogene TRBV3-2) and J is TRBJ1-1; D call uncertain. V was shortened by 1 base and J by 6 bases, with 9 bases between the two germline ends. CDR1 is LGHDT, CDR2 YNNKEL, per germline (reference sequence). The length of the CDR3 is 13 residues. The CDR3 coding sequence is TGTGCCAGCAGCCAAGGGGCAGTGGCTGAAGCTTTCTTT. This gives the protein CASSQGAVAEAFF.

The chain joins TRBV5-5 to TRBJ2-7, with D perhaps matching TRBD2 (6 bases). The CDR3 is 13 amino acids. V lost 0 bases, J lost 6 bases, and 10 bases lay in between. CDR1 is SGHKS and CDR2 is YYEKEE in the germline V gene (reference sequence). This CDR3 reads CASSLASDGEQYV. CDR3 in DNA: TGTGCCAGCAGCTTGGCTAGCGATGGCGAGCAGTACGTC.

The V and J genes are TRBV6-5 and TRBJ1-1; D unclear. Germline CDR1 MNHEY, CDR2 SVGAGI. The CDR3 runs to 13 residues. The V gene lost 2 bases and the J gene lost 4 bases, with 8 bases spanning the gap. CDR3 DNA sequence: TGTGCCAGCAGTTACGCGAGCGGCACTGAAGCTTTCTTT. Protein product: CASSYASGTEAFF.

V is TRBV20-1 and J is TRBJ1-1; no clear D gene. The germline V and J ends were trimmed by 7 bases and 11 bases, with 17 bases remaining between them. The CDR3 sequence is 11 residues long. Germline V CDR1 and CDR2: DFQATT, SNEGSKA (reference sequence). The CDR3 loop is CSGLKLGGAFF. DNA of the CDR3: TGCAGTGGACTCAAACTCGGAGGGGCTTTCTTT.

V usage is TRBV5-3 and J usage is TRBJ2-5; TRBD1 might be the D (6 bases). TRBV5-3 is known as an ORF, though its function is uncertain. Trimming pared 3 bases from V and 2 bases from J, leaving 8 bases between. The CDR3 loop spans 13 amino acids. The CDR3 DNA sequence: TGTGCCAGAAGCTCTGGACAGCAAGAGACCCAGTACTTC. It is translated as CARSSGQQETQYF.

In its sample, this clone was seen once. The CDR3 bases are TGTGCCAGCAGCCAAGATAGGGAAGGGGCTGGGGAAAAACTGTTTTTT. This encodes CASSQDREGAGEKLFF. The rearrangement joins TRBV4-2 to TRBJ1-4; D perhaps matches TRBD1 (5 bases). Germline V gene sequence: CDR1 LGHNA, CDR2 YNFKEQ. V was pared by 0 bases and J by 8 bases, with 16 bases between. The CDR3 extends over 16 amino acids.

About this clone: Its ends do not fully match the called genes, so a read error is possible. The chain has TRBV6-5 and TRBJ1-1; maybe TRBD1 (5 bases). Germline CDR1 and CDR2: MNHEY and SVGAGI. The CDR3 length is 16 residues. The CDR3 bases are TGTGCCAGCAGTTACCCGTCGGACATACCCAACATTGAAGCTTTCTTT. Protein: CASSYPSDIPNIEAFF.

This sequence joins TRBV3-1 (or the pseudogene TRBV3-2) and TRBJ2-3; TRBD2 aligns across 9 bases. Germline lookup yields CDR1 LGHDT and CDR2 YNNKEL (reference sequence). CDR3 size: 15 residues. After removal of 0 bases from V and 7 bases from J, the junction contained 5 bases not matched to a gene. The CDR3 loop reads CASSQDIAGAHTQYF. For the CDR3, the DNA is TGTGCCAGCAGCCAAGATATAGCGGGGGCACATACGCAGTATTTT.

The chain has TRBV5-5 and TRBJ2-5; possibly TRBD1 for D (6 bases). Trimming took off 0 bases at V and 4 bases at J, with 10 bases between the two ends. The CDR3 is made up of 14 amino acids. Per germline, CDR1 SGHKS and CDR2 YYEKEE (reference sequence). This CDR3 reads CASSLGEGGETQYF. The CDR3 DNA reads as TGTGCCAGCAGCTTGGGGGAAGGGGGAGAGACCCAGTACTTC.

This clone was counted only a few times. V and J are TRBV5-4 and TRBJ2-3, with D tentatively TRBD2 (5 bases). V shed 3 bases and J shed 2 bases, with 13 bases lying between them. The CDR3 contains 15 residues. The V gene's germline CDR1 is SGHNT and CDR2 YYREEE (reference sequence). DNA of the CDR3: TGTGCCAGCAGCTCCCCGAACGGGGACACAGATACGCAGTATTTT. Its protein is CASSSPNGDTDTQYF.

The rearrangement uses TRBV7-6 and TRBJ2-1; a weak D match, TRBD2 (5 bases). V lost 2 bases and J lost 6, with 17 bases in between. The CDR3 consists of 16 residues. Germline V gene lookup returns CDR1 SGHVS and CDR2 FNYEAQ. The CDR3 reads CASSLSYDTSRNEQFF. The CDR3 bases are TGTGCCAGCAGCTTATCATACGATACTAGTCGCAATGAGCAGTTCTTC.

CDR3 bases: TGTGCCAGCGTGTCCCAGGGCAATGAGCAGTTCTTC. This translates into CASVSQGNEQFF. The chain is built from TRBV6-5 and TRBJ2-1; TRBD1 might be the D (5 bases). The CDR3 runs to 12 residues. Per germline, CDR1 MNHEY and CDR2 SVGAGI. V lost 8 bases and J lost 6, with 11 bases in between.

This chain joins TRBV7-8 and TRBJ2-3; a possible D gene is TRBD1 (6 bases). Germline V gives CDR1 SGHVS, CDR2 FQNEAQ. The germline V and J ends were trimmed by 1 base and 4 bases, with 9 bases remaining between them. The CDR3 covers 14 residues. CDR3 protein: CASSLGAGADTQYF. CDR3 DNA: TGTGCCAGCAGCTTAGGAGCAGGGGCAGATACGCAGTATTTT. The full variable domain, completed using reference TRBV7-8 and TRBJ2-3, is GAGVSQSPRYKVAKRGQDVALRCDPISGHVSLFWYQQALGQGPEFLTYFQNEAQLDKSGLPSDRFFAERPEGSVSTLKIQRTQQEDSAVYLCASSLGAGADTQYFGPGTRLTVL.

The V call is TRBV4-1, the J call TRBJ1-1; 7 nucleotides match TRBD1. The V and J ends lost 3 bases and 10 bases, in that order; junction bases with no gene match: 5. Germline V gene lookup returns CDR1 MGHRA and CDR2 YSYEKL. The CDR3 extends over 12 amino acids. CDR3 protein: CASSQWTGRAFF. The CDR3 region has the DNA TGCGCCAGCAGCCAGTGGACAGGACGAGCTTTCTTT.

This clone was detected a few times. The chain uses TRBV7-9 and TRBJ1-6, with 8 bases identical to TRBD1. The CDR3 is 16 residues long. Trimming at V came to 4 bases and at J to 8 bases, leaving 10 bases not matched to a gene. Germline CDR1 is SEHNR and CDR2 is FQNEAQ (reference sequence). The CDR3 sequence: CASSSTRTGNDSPLHF. DNA of the CDR3: TGTGCCAGCAGCTCAACCCGGACAGGGAATGATTCACCCCTCCACTTT.

The V and J genes are TRBV11-2 and TRBJ1-4; no reliable D call. The V gene lost 2 bases and the J gene lost 12 bases, with 10 bases spanning the gap. Germline CDR1 SGHAT, CDR2 FQNNGV. This CDR3 has 12 amino acids. The CDR3 protein is CASSLTPAELFF. CDR3 in DNA: TGTGCCAGCAGCTTAACCCCGGCGGAACTGTTTTTT. The whole variable domain, filled in from reference TRBV11-2 and TRBJ1-4, reads EAGVAQSPRYKIIEKRQSVAFWCNPISGHATLYWYQQILGQGPKLLIQFQNNGVVDDSQLPKDRFSAERLKGVDSTLKIQPAKLEDSAVYLCASSLTPAELFFGSGTQLSVL.

The chain has TRBV6-5 and TRBJ2-7; TRBD1 matches at 11 bases. Germline CDR1 reads MNHEY; CDR2 reads SVGAGI. The CDR3 covers 14 residues. The junction had 3 bases not matched to a gene; V was cut back by 6 bases and J by 2 bases. The CDR3 is CASRKDRGPYEQYF. As DNA, the CDR3 is TGTGCCAGCAGAAAGGACAGGGGGCCCTACGAGCAGTACTTC.

This clone was observed a single time. J is TRBJ1-1 and V is TRBV12-3 or TRBV12-4; D is uncertain. The CDR3 totals 12 residues. CDR3 protein: CALARSNTEAFF. DNA of the CDR3: TGTGCTCTAGCACGGTCGAACACTGAAGCTTTCTTT.